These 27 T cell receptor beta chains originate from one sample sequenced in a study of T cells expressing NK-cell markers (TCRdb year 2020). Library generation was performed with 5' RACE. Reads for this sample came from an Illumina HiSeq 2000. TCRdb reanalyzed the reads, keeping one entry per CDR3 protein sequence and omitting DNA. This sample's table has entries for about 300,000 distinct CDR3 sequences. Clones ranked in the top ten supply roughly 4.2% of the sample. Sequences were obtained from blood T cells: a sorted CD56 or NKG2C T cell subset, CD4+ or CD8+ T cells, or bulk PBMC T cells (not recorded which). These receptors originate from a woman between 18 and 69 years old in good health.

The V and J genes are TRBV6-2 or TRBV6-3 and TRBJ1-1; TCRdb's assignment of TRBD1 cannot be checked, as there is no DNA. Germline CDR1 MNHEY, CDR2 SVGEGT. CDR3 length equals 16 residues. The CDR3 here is CASRSGTGGMNTEAFF.

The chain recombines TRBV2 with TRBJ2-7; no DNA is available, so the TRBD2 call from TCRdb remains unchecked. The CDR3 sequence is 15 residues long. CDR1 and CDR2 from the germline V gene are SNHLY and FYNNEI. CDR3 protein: CASSVRSGFSYEQYF.

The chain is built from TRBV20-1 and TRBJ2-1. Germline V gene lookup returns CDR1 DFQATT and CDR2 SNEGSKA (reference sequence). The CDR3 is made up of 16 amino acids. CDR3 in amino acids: CSAREALASVSNEQFF.

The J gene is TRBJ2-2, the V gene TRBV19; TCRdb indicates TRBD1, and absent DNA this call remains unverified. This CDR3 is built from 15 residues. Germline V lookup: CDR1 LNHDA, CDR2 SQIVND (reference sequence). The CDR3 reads CASSKGDRGIGELFF.

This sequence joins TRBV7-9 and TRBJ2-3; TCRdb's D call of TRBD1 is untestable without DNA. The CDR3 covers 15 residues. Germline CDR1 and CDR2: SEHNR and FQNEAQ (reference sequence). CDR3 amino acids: CASSLVGRGPDTQYF. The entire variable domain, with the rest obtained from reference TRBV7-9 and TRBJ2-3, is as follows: DTGVSQNPRHKITKRGQNVTFRCDPISEHNRLYWYRQTLGQGPEFLTYFQNEAQLEKSRLLSDRFSAERPKGSFSTLEIQRTEQGDSAMYLCASSLVGRGPDTQYFGPGTRLTVL.

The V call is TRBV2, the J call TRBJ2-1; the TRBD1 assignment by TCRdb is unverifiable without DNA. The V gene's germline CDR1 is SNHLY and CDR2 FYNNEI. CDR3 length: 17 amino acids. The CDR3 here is CASRYRKDRVIYNEQFF. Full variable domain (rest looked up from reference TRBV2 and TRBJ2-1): EPEVTQTPSHQVTQMGQEVILRCVPISNHLYFYWYRQILGQKVEFLVSFYNNEISEKSEIFDDQFSVERPDGSNFTLKIRSTKLEDSAMYFCASRYRKDRVIYNEQFFGPGTRLTVL.

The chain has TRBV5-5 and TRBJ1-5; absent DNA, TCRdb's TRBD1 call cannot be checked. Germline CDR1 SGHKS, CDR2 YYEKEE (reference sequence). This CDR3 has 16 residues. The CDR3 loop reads CASSDPGTGSNQPQHF. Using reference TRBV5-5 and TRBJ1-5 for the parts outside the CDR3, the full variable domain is DAGVTQSPTHLIKTRGQQVTLRCSPISGHKSVSWYQQVLGQGPQFIFQYYEKEERGRGNFPDRFSARQFPNYSSELNVNALLLGDSALYLCASSDPGTGSNQPQHFGDGTRLSIL.

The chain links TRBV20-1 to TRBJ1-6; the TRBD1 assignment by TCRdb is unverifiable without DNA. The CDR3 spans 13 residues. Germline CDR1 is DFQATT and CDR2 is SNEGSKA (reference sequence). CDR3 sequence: CSAKGGLNSPLHF.

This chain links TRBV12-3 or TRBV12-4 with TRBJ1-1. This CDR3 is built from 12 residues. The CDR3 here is CASSFEAIEAFF.

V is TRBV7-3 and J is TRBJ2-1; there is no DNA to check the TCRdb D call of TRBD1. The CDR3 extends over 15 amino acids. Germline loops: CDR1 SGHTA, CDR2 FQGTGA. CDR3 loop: CASSLGGAGNNEQFF.

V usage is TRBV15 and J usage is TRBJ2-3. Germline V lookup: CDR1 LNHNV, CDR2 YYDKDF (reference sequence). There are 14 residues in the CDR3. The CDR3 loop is CATRSSFGSGTQYF.

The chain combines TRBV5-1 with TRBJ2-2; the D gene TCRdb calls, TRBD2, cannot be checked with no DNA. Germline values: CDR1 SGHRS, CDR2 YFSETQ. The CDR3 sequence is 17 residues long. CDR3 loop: CASSRTSGRERNGELFF. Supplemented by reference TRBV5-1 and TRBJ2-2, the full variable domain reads KAGVTQTPRYLIKTRGQQVTLSCSPISGHRSVSWYQQTPGQGLQFLFEYFSETQRNKGNFPGRFSGRQFSNSRSEMNVSTLELGDSALYLCASSRTSGRERNGELFFGEGSRLTVL.

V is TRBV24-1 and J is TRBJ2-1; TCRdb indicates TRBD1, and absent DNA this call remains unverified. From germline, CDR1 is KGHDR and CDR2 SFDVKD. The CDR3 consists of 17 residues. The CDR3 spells CATSDLGDSGSYNEQFF.

The chain's CDR3 is CASSPSEGQPQHF. The V gene is TRBV18, the J gene TRBJ1-5. The CDR3 is made up of 13 amino acids. The germline gives CDR1 KGHSH, CDR2 LQKENI.

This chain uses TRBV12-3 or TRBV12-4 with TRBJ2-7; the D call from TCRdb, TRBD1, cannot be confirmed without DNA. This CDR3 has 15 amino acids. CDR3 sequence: CASMFRESQLYEQYF.

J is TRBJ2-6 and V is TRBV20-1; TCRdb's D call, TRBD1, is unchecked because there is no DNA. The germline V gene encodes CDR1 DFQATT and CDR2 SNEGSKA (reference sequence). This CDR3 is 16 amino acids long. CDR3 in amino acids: CSAKGGVSAGANVLTF.

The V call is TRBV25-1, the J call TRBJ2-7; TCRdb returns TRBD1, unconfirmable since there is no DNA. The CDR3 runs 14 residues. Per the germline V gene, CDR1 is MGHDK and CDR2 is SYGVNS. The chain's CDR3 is CASTPGTEGDEQYF.

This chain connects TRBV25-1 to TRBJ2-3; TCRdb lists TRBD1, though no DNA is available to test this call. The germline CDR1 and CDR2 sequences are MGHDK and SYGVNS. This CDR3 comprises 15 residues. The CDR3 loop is CASSGGQLRTDTQYF.

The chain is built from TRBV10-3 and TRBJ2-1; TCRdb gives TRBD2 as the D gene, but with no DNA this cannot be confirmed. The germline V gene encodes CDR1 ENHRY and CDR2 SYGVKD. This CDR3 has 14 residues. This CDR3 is CASKWTSGGNEQFF.

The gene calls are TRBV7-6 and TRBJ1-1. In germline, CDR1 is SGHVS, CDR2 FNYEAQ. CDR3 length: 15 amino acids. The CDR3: CASSLGFRDNTEAFF.

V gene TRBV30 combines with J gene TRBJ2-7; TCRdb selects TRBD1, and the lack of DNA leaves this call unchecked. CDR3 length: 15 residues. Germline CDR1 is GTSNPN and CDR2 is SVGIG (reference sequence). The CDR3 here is CAWSVGGAEPYEQYF.

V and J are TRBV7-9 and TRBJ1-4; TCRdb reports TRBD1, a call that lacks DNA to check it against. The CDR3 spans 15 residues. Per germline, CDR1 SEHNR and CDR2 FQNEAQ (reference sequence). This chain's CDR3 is CASHPGVATNEKLFF.

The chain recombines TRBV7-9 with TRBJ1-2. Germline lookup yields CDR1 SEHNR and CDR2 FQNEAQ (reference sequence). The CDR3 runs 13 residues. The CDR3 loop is CASSSWGGHGYTF.

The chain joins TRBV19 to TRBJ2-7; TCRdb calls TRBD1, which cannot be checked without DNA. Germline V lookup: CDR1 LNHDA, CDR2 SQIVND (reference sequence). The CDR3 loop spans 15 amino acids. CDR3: CASSIQGRGPYEQYF.

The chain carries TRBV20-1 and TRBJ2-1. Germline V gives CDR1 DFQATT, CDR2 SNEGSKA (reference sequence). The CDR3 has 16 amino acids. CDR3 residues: CSASRLTGGSYNEQFF.

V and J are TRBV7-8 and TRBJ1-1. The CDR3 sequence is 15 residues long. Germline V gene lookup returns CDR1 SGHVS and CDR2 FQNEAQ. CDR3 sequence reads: CASSLEVRGSTEAFF.

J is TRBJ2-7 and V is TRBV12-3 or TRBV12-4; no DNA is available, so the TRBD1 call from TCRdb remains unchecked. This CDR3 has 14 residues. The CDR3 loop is CASSGNRGFYEQYF.